The 14 T cell receptor beta chains listed next were all sequenced from one sample in a study of T-cell memory formation after mild COVID-19. TCRdb used MiXCR to reprocess the 5' RACE reads, holding one entry per CDR3 protein. The data contain roughly 130,000 distinct CDR3 sequences, less than 6.5% of them singletons. Sequences were obtained from PBMCs or a T cell subset sorted from them (not recorded which). All receptors derive from an adult woman who had mild COVID-19 (a few samples of this study predate the infection). Cell type and time point are not known.

This clonotype was recorded many times. The V call is TRBV5-5, the J call TRBJ1-5, with no clear D. In germline, CDR1 is SGHKS, CDR2 YYEKEE (reference sequence). This CDR3 region has 13 residues. Trimming removed 1 base at V and 5 bases at J, with 7 bases between. DNA for the CDR3: TGTGCCAGCAGCTTGTTCGGGGATCAGCCCCAGCATTTT. This sequence encodes CASSLFGDQPQHF.

In this sample, this clonotype turned up many times. This sequence joins TRBV12-3 or TRBV12-4 and TRBJ2-6; no clear D gene. CDR3 length equals 13 residues. The V gene lost 0 bases and the J gene lost 3 bases, with 0 bases spanning the gap. Here the CDR3 reads CASSLAGANVLTF. The CDR3 bases are TGTGCCAGCAGTTTAGCTGGGGCCAACGTCCTGACTTTC.

This chain links TRBV5-6 with TRBJ1-2, with D perhaps matching TRBD1 (6 bases). The CDR3 is 16 residues long. The germline V and J ends were trimmed by 4 bases and 10 bases, with 26 bases remaining between them. Germline V gene sequence: CDR1 SGHDT, CDR2 YYEEEE. The CDR3 DNA is TGTGCCAGCAGCAGCCCAGGGAGGGGGTCGGTCGAAGACTACACCTTC. Protein product: CASSSPGRGSVEDYTF.

The chain uses TRBV15 and TRBJ2-5; D might be TRBD1 or TRBD2, each matching 6 bases. CDR3 length: 15 amino acids. From germline, CDR1 is LNHNV and CDR2 YYDKDF (reference sequence). Between the trimmed V and J ends, which lost 0 bases and 4 bases, there was a span of 12 bases. The CDR3 sequence is CATSRDSGGGETQYF. CDR3 nucleotide sequence: TGTGCCACCAGCAGAGATAGCGGAGGGGGAGAGACCCAGTACTTC. The full variable domain, with the rest looked up from reference TRBV15 and TRBJ2-5, is DAMVIQNPRYQVTQFGKPVTLSCSQTLNHNVMYWYQQKSSQAPKLLFHYYDKDFNNEADTPDNFQSRRPNTSFCFLDIRSPGLGDTAMYLCATSRDSGGGETQYFGPGTRLLVL.

The chain recombines TRBV12-3 or TRBV12-4 with TRBJ1-4; the match to TRBD1 covers 9 bases. The CDR3 sequence is 15 residues long. The V and J ends lost 6 bases and 4 bases, in that order; junction bases with no gene match: 6. CDR3 region: CASSQLGQGNEKLFF. The CDR3 region has the DNA TGTGCCAGCAGCCAACTGGGACAGGGTAATGAAAAACTGTTTTTT.

This clonotype was counted at least ten times. The chain recombines TRBV5-1 with TRBJ2-7; a weak D match, TRBD2 (6 bases). This CDR3 contains 13 residues. The V gene's germline CDR1 is SGHRS and CDR2 YFSETQ. V lost 2 bases to trimming and J lost 3 bases, with 9 bases between them. The CDR3 sequence is CASSFSRGYEQYF. Written as DNA, the CDR3 is TGCGCCAGCAGCTTCTCGCGGGGCTACGAGCAGTACTTC. Looking up the rest from reference TRBV5-1 and TRBJ2-7 gives the full variable domain: KAGVTQTPRYLIKTRGQQVTLSCSPISGHRSVSWYQQTPGQGLQFLFEYFSETQRNKGNFPGRFSGRQFSNSRSEMNVSTLELGDSALYLCASSFSRGYEQYFGPGTRLTVT.

This clonotype has only a few counts. The chain employs TRBV7-2 and TRBJ2-5; 13 bases agree with TRBD2. CDR1 is SGHTA, CDR2 FQGNSA, per germline. The CDR3 spans 16 residues. After removal of 4 bases from V and 5 bases from J, the junction contained 7 bases not matched to a gene. The CDR3 DNA reads TGTGCCAGCAGCTACCGGGGACTAGCGGGGCAGGAGACCCAGTACTTC. Protein: CASSYRGLAGQETQYF.

V gene TRBV10-3 combines with J gene TRBJ2-7; D is possibly TRBD2 (5 bases). Trimming removed 8 bases at V and 4 bases at J, with 9 bases between. The CDR3 sequence is 11 residues long. Germline CDR1 is ENHRY and CDR2 is SYGVKD. The DNA of the CDR3 is TGTGCCATCGCCCGGACTTACGAGCAGTACTTC. Encoded protein: CAIARTYEQYF.

This chain connects TRBV9 to TRBJ2-3, with TRBD1 matching over 9 bases. Per germline, CDR1 SGDLS and CDR2 YYNGEE. Losses at the gene ends were 3 bases for V and 2 bases for J; bases not matched to a gene: 13. The CDR3 runs to 18 residues. CDR3 coding DNA: TGTGCCAGCAGCGAGCGGACAGGGGCCCTATCCTTCACAGATACGCAGTATTTT. Translating it yields CASSERTGALSFTDTQYF.

In this sample, this clonotype turned up many times. V and J are TRBV12-3 or TRBV12-4 and TRBJ1-3, with D perhaps TRBD1 (5 bases). Trimming removed 7 bases at V and 1 base at J, with 17 bases between. This CDR3 is 16 amino acids long. CDR3 sequence (DNA): TGTGCCAGCACCCCGTGGGGGATGGGGTCTGGAAACACCATATATTTT. Translating it yields CASTPWGMGSGNTIYF.

At least ten counts were recorded for this clonotype. The rearrangement uses TRBV5-5 and TRBJ2-3; 9 bases are a match to TRBD2. V gave up 2 bases and J gave up 4 bases; unmatched junction bases: 11. This CDR3 is built from 17 residues. Germline values: CDR1 SGHKS, CDR2 YYEKEE (reference sequence). CDR3 loop: CASSLILSSGRSDTQYF. In DNA, the CDR3 is TGTGCCAGCAGCTTAATATTATCGAGCGGGAGGTCAGATACGCAGTATTTT.

The chain is built from TRBV10-3 and TRBJ2-1; 9 nucleotides line up with TRBD2. The CDR3 totals 14 residues. Germline V CDR1 and CDR2: ENHRY, SYGVKD. The V segment lost 0 bases and the J segment 9 bases; nucleotides outside the gene matches: 3. The CDR3 sequence is CAISESSSGVEQFF. The CDR3 nucleotides are TGTGCCATCAGTGAGTCCTCTAGCGGGGTTGAGCAGTTCTTC.

This clonotype was recorded at least ten times. The gene calls are TRBV7-6 and TRBJ2-2; D possibly corresponds to TRBD1 (6 bases). V was trimmed by 1 base and J by 4 bases, leaving 16 bases between them. There are 17 residues in the CDR3. The V gene's germline CDR1 is SGHVS and CDR2 FNYEAQ. The CDR3 loop is CASSLGPQGLTTGELFF. CDR3 nucleotide sequence: TGTGCCAGCAGCTTAGGGCCCCAGGGGCTAACCACCGGGGAGCTGTTTTTT.

Comments on this clonotype: A read error may explain this, as a much larger clone is one base away. The CDR3 region is CASSYSKMGVPYTF. The CDR3 bases are TGTGCCAGCAGTTACTCGAAGATGGGGGTCCCTTACACCTTC. V gene TRBV6-6 combines with J gene TRBJ1-2; D is possibly TRBD1 (5 bases). Germline assignment: CDR1 MNHNY and CDR2 SVGAGI (reference sequence). Trimming removed 0 bases from V and 11 bases from J, with 16 bases in between. This CDR3 region has 14 residues.